This T cell receptor (beta chain) was identified in a study of T cells in pancreatic ductal adenocarcinoma (dated by TCRdb to the late 2010s). Context from the whole study: Surgically resected pancreatic ductal adenocarcinoma specimens were analyzed for the quantity, spatial distribution, and characteristics of both suppressive cells and tumor-infiltrating CD8+ T cells, an effort aimed at clarifying the adaptive T-cell response occurring naturally.

This clone was seen a few times. What antigen it recognizes has not been identified. No much larger clonotype is one base removed from it; base qualities were not supplied. The immunoSEQ hsTCRB kit was used to amplify TCR beta CDR3 regions from genomic DNA. High-throughput TRB CDR3 sequencing was performed on an Illumina HiSeq system. As for the authors' bioinformatics: The immunoSEQ software was used to analyze sequencing reads, and nonproductive sequences containing premature stops or frame-shifts were excluded. Clonality of the repertoire was calculated as one minus the Shannon entropy normalized by log2 of the number of unique productive sequences. Drawn from immuneACCESS, this table holds only the in-frame rearrangements with V and J called that TCRdb kept. Clones are partly lost; checked studies trace under half to an unresolved V gene and leave the rest unexplained. From that table come the V and J calls and clone size; the DNA was used to work out D and trimming. This sample gives roughly 5,000 clones in total; about 72% of them show up just once. 8.8% of the sample comes from the top ten.

The CDR3 has 14 amino acids, counting the end cysteine and phenylalanine. Only CDR3 DNA is held: 42 bases, read in frame from base 1. The junction carries 11 bases between V and J, which are trimmed by 3 bases and 2 bases respectively. CDR1 and CDR2 were assigned from the germline V gene (reference sequence) as LNHNV and YYDKDF. Pancreatic ductal adenocarcinoma patients who had undergone surgery without neoadjuvant therapy were selected. Immediately after surgery, resected tumor tissue was placed into ice-cold media, and part of the tissue was flash frozen for DNA and RNA. The DNeasy Blood and Tissue Kit, with Proteinase K and RNase treatment, was used to extract genomic DNA from 7 PBMC specimens and roughly 10 flash-frozen tumor specimens. General conclusions and limits of the study: Since most pancreatic cancer patients present with inoperable disease, the resected cohort was skewed toward the minority of patients who had early-stage disease. Blood samples had more total productive templates and 7 to 10-fold more unique clonotypes than tumor samples. There was no significant difference in T-cell clonality between tumor and blood, where mean clonality was roughly 0.11 for tumors and 0.07 to 0.08 for blood. Because tumors are enriched in CD45RO+ effector T cells rather than naive T cells, which biases toward lower diversity, comparisons of clonality between tumor and blood may be biased.

The TCR comes from a human donor with pancreatic ductal adenocarcinoma. The V and J genes are TRBV15 and TRBJ2-7, and perhaps TRBD1 as D gene, on 5 matching bases. The sample taken for sequencing was pancreatic tumor tissue. The CDR3 is CATSSSGAPYEQYF. The nucleotide sequence is given as TGTGCCACCAGCAGTTCTGGGGCTCCCTACGAGCAGTACTTC.